The 24 T cell receptor beta chains listed next were all sequenced from one sample in a study of cytomegalovirus exposure and HLA in healthy donors. PCR involved 60 Vbeta and 13 Jbeta primers. The data were produced by immunoSEQ multiplex PCR, yet TCRdb's version contains in-frame clones alone and is incomplete. The sample has about 150,000 clones, 80% seen once. What was sequenced was PBMCs. These receptors were taken from a woman in her thirties or forties in good health and CMV-seropositive.

CDR3: CASSTWGGGGAGNEQFF. DNA for the CDR3: TGTGCCAGCAGCACCTGGGGAGGGGGGGGCGCAGGGAATGAGCAGTTCTTC. This chain uses TRBV7-2 with TRBJ2-1, with TRBD2 as a possible D gene (7 bases). V was clipped by 5 bases and J by 7 bases, with 24 bases between them. CDR3 size: 17 residues. CDR1 and CDR2 (germline): SGHTA, FQGNSA.

Only a few counts were recorded for this clone. The chain employs TRBV7-9 and TRBJ2-1, with D hard to call. Trimming stripped 6 bases from V and 7 bases from J, with 13 bases between. Per the germline V gene, CDR1 is SEHNR and CDR2 is FQNEAQ (reference sequence). The CDR3 covers 13 residues. The CDR3 DNA is TGTGCCAGCAGTATCGGTCAAGCTAATGAGCAGTTCTTC. This codes for CASSIGQANEQFF.

The chain is built from TRBV30 and TRBJ1-1; D uncertain. Per germline, CDR1 GTSNPN and CDR2 SVGIG (reference sequence). The CDR3 covers 13 residues. Deletions cut 4 bases from V and 1 base from J, with 10 bases between. Written as DNA, the CDR3 is TGTGCCTGGAATCCGGGAGGGAACACTGAAGCTTTCTTT. This translates into CAWNPGGNTEAFF.

CDR3: CASSSPPLAGLSNEQFF. CDR3 coding DNA: TGTGCCAGCAGCTCCCCCCCCCTAGCGGGACTATCCAATGAGCAGTTCTTC. The chain joins TRBV7-9 to TRBJ2-1, with 9 bases lining up with TRBD2. The V gene's germline CDR1 is SEHNR and CDR2 FQNEAQ (reference sequence). V was pared by 4 bases and J by 6 bases, with 13 bases of the junction left unmatched. The CDR3 extends over 17 amino acids. The entire variable domain, with the rest obtained from reference TRBV7-9 and TRBJ2-1, is as follows: DTGVSQNPRHKITKRGQNVTFRCDPISEHNRLYWYRQTLGQGPEFLTYFQNEAQLEKSRLLSDRFSAERPKGSFSTLEIQRTEQGDSAMYLCASSSPPLAGLSNEQFFGPGTRLTVL.

In its sample, this clone was seen a few times. Since a much larger clone is just one base distant, this may be a read error. The CDR3 coding sequence is TGTGCCAGCAGCTCAGGTTTACAGACCCAGTACTTC. This sequence encodes CASSSGLQTQYF. The chain couples TRBV5-8 to TRBJ2-5; D uncertain. V was trimmed by 3 bases and J by 6 bases, leaving 9 bases between them. Germline-derived CDR1 and CDR2 are SGHTS and YDEGEE. The length of the CDR3 is 12 residues.

This clone came up a few times. The V and J genes are TRBV6-1 and TRBJ2-5; weak D call: TRBD2 (6 bases). The CDR3 consists of 12 residues. V lost 6 bases and J 4 bases, leaving 9 bases between the germline ends. Germline CDR1 reads MNHNS; CDR2 reads SASEGT. Here the CDR3 reads CASRRTTETQYF. The CDR3 DNA follows: TGTGCCAGCAGGCGGACTACAGAGACCCAGTACTTC.

The rearrangement links TRBV7-6 to TRBJ2-7, with D perhaps matching TRBD2 (5 bases). Trimming took 1 base from V and 2 from J, leaving 12 bases between them. The CDR3 consists of 15 residues. Germline CDR1 SGHVS, CDR2 FNYEAQ. CDR3 region: CASSLGPTGTYEQYF. The CDR3 DNA reads TGTGCCAGCAGCTTAGGACCCACGGGGACCTACGAGCAGTACTTC.

In regard to this clone: An end of the junction does not agree with germline; a read error may underlie this. The chain employs TRBV19 and TRBJ2-2; 7 nucleotides agree with TRBD2. The CDR3 totals 14 residues. Germline V gene data show CDR1 as LNHDA and CDR2 as SQIVND (reference sequence). The CDR3 sequence: CATQNGRNPGELFF. For the CDR3, the DNA is TGTGCCACCCAGAACGGGAGGAACCCCGGGGAGCTGTTTTTT.

This clone was found a few times. The chain combines TRBV6-6 with TRBJ2-7; TRBD2 aligns across 14 bases. J was trimmed by 2 bases and V by 5 bases; bases with no gene match: 5. The CDR3 totals 16 residues. CDR1 is MNHNY and CDR2 is SVGAGI in the germline V gene (reference sequence). The CDR3 sequence is CASSPGLAGVAYEQYF. The CDR3, as DNA: TGTGCCAGCAGTCCGGGACTAGCGGGAGTGGCCTACGAGCAGTACTTC.

This chain joins TRBV4-2 and TRBJ2-7; a possible D gene is TRBD2 (6 bases). CDR1 and CDR2 (germline): LGHNA, YNFKEQ. V was cut by 4 bases and J by 4 bases, with 11 bases left in between. The CDR3 has 13 amino acids. The CDR3 reads CASSRGLTYEQYF. As DNA, the CDR3 is TGTGCCAGCAGCCGGGGACTTACGTACGAGCAGTACTTC.

The rearrangement joins TRBV7-6 to TRBJ2-7; TRBD2 matches 8 bases. After removal of 5 bases from V and 0 bases from J, the junction contained 9 bases not matched to a gene. Germline V gene data show CDR1 as SGHVS and CDR2 as FNYEAQ. CDR3 length equals 16 residues. This chain's CDR3 is CASSLGLAPSSYEQYF. As DNA, the CDR3 is TGTGCCAGCAGCCTTGGACTAGCCCCGAGCTCCTACGAGCAGTACTTC.

V usage is TRBV13 and J usage is TRBJ2-5, with TRBD2 as a possible D gene (5 bases). Trimming took 7 bases from V and 5 from J, leaving 11 bases between them. This CDR3 comprises 12 residues. Germline CDR1 and CDR2: PRHDT and FYEKMQ (reference sequence). The CDR3 coding sequence is TGTGCCAGCACGCGAGGCGGGGAGACCCAGTACTTC. Translating it yields CASTRGGETQYF.

In DNA form, the CDR3 reads TGTGCCAGCAGTTATTCCGGCGGGAGGAATGAGCAGTTCTTC. Protein product: CASSYSGGRNEQFF. This chain links TRBV6-5 with TRBJ2-1; TRBD2 matches at 8 bases. This CDR3 has 14 amino acids. Germline V CDR1 and CDR2: MNHEY, SVGAGI. V was pared by 3 bases and J by 7 bases, with 5 bases of the junction left unmatched.

The chain carries TRBV5-1 and TRBJ2-1, with 10 bases that match TRBD1. CDR1 is SGHRS and CDR2 is YFSETQ in the germline V gene. The CDR3 has 15 amino acids. Trimming took 4 bases from V and 6 from J; bases not matched to a gene: 7. CDR3 nucleotide sequence: TGCGCCAGCAGCCGAGGGACAGGGGTGTTCAATGAGCAGTTCTTC. Protein: CASSRGTGVFNEQFF.

The V and J genes are TRBV7-8 and TRBJ2-7; TRBD2 aligns across 9 bases. V lost 5 bases to trimming and J lost 1 base; unmatched junction nucleotides: 15. Germline assignment: CDR1 SGHVS and CDR2 FQNEAQ. The CDR3 has 18 amino acids. CDR3 region: CASSRSSTSGFISYEQYF. The CDR3 DNA is TGTGCCAGCAGCCGAAGTTCAACTAGCGGGTTCATTTCCTACGAGCAGTACTTC.

This chain connects TRBV11-2 to TRBJ2-7; TRBD1 matches at 7 bases. J was trimmed by 7 bases and V by 5 bases; bases with no gene match: 8. There are 13 residues in the CDR3. CDR1 SGHAT and CDR2 FQNNGV come from the germline V gene. The CDR3 reads CASSIGQVLEQYF. CDR3 sequence (DNA): TGTGCCAGCAGCATAGGACAGGTCCTGGAGCAGTACTTC. Based on the CDR3 plus reference TRBV11-2 and TRBJ2-7, the full variable domain is EAGVAQSPRYKIIEKRQSVAFWCNPISGHATLYWYQQILGQGPKLLIQFQNNGVVDDSQLPKDRFSAERLKGVDSTLKIQPAKLEDSAVYLCASSIGQVLEQYFGPGTRLTVT.

V is TRBV28 and J is TRBJ1-4; 7 bases agree with TRBD1. Per the germline V gene, CDR1 is MDHEN and CDR2 is SYDVKM. V was pared by 6 bases and J by 7 bases, with 17 bases of the junction left unmatched. CDR3 size: 17 residues. CDR3 DNA sequence: TGTGCCAGCAGCAGCATCAGTTACAGGGGATTGGGTGAAAAACTGTTTTTT. Translating gives CASSSISYRGLGEKLFF.

The chain links TRBV5-4 to TRBJ2-1, with 13 bases aligning to TRBD2. J lost 4 bases, V lost 6 bases, and 4 bases had no gene match. Looked up from germline, CDR1 is SGHNT and CDR2 is YYREEE (reference sequence). This CDR3 has 15 amino acids. The CDR3 DNA reads as TGTGCCAGCATCAGACTAGCGGGAGGTTACAATGAGCAGTTCTTC. Amino acid sequence: CASIRLAGGYNEQFF. Full variable domain (missing parts from reference TRBV5-4 and TRBJ2-1): ETGVTQSPTHLIKTRGQQVTLRCSSQSGHNTVSWYQQALGQGPQFIFQYYREEENGRGNFPPRFSGLQFPNYSSELNVNALELDDSALYLCASIRLAGGYNEQFFGPGTRLTVL.

On this clone: The final CDR3 position lacks the conserved phenylalanine or tryptophan, pointing to a likely read error. This sequence joins TRBV4-1 and TRBJ2-2; tentative D call: TRBD2 (7 bases). CDR1 and CDR2 (germline): MGHRA, YSYEKL. The ends were cut back, 7 bases at V and 7 bases at J, with 13 bases in the middle. The CDR3 is 13 residues long. The CDR3 loop reads CASIGGAGGELFL. Here the CDR3 DNA reads TGCGCCAGCATTGGGGGGGCAGGCGGGGAGCTGTTTCTT.

The V call is TRBV19, the J call TRBJ1-1, with 9 bases that match TRBD1. V dropped 4 bases and J dropped 4; count of bases not matched to a gene: 10. From germline, CDR1 is LNHDA and CDR2 SQIVND (reference sequence). The CDR3 sequence is 16 residues long. The CDR3 loop is CASSKWDRVGSTEAFF. CDR3 in DNA: TGTGCCAGTAGTAAATGGGACAGGGTCGGTAGCACTGAAGCTTTCTTT.

The chain joins TRBV15 to TRBJ1-2; 7 nucleotides agree with TRBD1. Losses at the gene ends were 0 bases for V and 7 bases for J; bases not matched to a gene: 8. The CDR3 has 15 residues. Germline CDR1 LNHNV, CDR2 YYDKDF (reference sequence). The CDR3 reads CATSRDRGDRGGYTF. The CDR3 coding sequence is TGTGCCACCAGCAGAGATAGAGGGGACAGAGGTGGCTACACCTTC.

The rearrangement links TRBV6-1 to TRBJ2-3, with 7 bases identical to TRBD2. This CDR3 is built from 16 residues. Germline loops: CDR1 MNHNS, CDR2 SASEGT. V was pared by 4 bases and J by 2 bases, with 9 bases of the junction left unmatched. DNA for the CDR3: TGTGCCAGCAGTGGGGTAAGCGGGACGCCCACAGATACGCAGTATTTT. The encoded protein is CASSGVSGTPTDTQYF.

This clone was counted only a few times. The rearrangement uses TRBV7-8 and TRBJ2-5, with D unresolved. The CDR3 covers 17 residues. V dropped 5 bases and J dropped 1 base, with 20 bases sitting between them. Per germline, CDR1 SGHVS and CDR2 FQNEAQ. The CDR3 loop is CASSTPGFFRVQETQYF. The CDR3 nucleotides read TGTGCCAGCAGCACCCCTGGCTTTTTTCGGGTCCAAGAGACCCAGTACTTC.

J is TRBJ2-1 and V is TRBV7-9; 9 nucleotides match TRBD2. CDR3 length: 12 amino acids. V lost 6 bases and J lost 9; bases outside the gene matches: 3. The germline CDR1 and CDR2 sequences are SEHNR and FQNEAQ (reference sequence). In DNA, the CDR3 is TGTGCCAGCAGACCGACTAGCGGTGAGCAGTTCTTC. Protein product: CASRPTSGEQFF.